This record covers a single T cell receptor (beta chain). A read error may account for a junction end that differs from germline. The sample belongs to a study of PD-1 blockade in mismatch repair-deficient tumors. Libraries were prepared by immunoSEQ multiplex PCR; TCRdb keeps only in-frame clonotypes and omits some of them. The table lists 75,000 to 85,000 clones, 65% to 85% of them singletons. The CDR3 runs to 16 residues. CDR1 and CDR2 (germline): SSHAT, FNYEAQ (reference sequence). The chain combines TRBV7-7 with TRBJ2-3; TRBD2 aligns across 7 bases. The sequenced sample was peripheral blood, obtained 12 weeks after starting pembrolizumab. This receptor was obtained from an adult with mismatch repair-deficient cancer. The CDR3, as DNA: TGTGCTAGCAGCTTAGCGGCGGGAGCGAGCACAGATACGCAGTATTTT. Its protein is CASSLAAGASTDTQYF.